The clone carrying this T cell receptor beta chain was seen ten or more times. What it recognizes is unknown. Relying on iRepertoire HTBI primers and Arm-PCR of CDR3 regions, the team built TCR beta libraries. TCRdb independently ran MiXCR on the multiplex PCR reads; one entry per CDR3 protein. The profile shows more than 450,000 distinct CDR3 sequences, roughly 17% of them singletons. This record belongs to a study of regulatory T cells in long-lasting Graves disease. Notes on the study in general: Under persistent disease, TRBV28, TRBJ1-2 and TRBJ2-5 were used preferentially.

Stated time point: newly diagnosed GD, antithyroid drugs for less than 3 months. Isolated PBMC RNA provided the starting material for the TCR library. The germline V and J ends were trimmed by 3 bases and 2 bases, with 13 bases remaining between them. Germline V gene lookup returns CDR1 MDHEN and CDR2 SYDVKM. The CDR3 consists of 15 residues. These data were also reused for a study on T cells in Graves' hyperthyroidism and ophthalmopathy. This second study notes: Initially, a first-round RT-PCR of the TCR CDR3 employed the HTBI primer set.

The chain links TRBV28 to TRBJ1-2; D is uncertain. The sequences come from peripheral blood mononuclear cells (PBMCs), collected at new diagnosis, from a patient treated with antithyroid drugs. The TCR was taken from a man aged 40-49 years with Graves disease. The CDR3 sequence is CASSLPSLPNYGYTF. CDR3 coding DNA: TGTGCCAGCAGTTTGCCCTCACTTCCGAACTATGGCTACACCTTC.